Shown below are 22 T cell receptor beta chains from a single sample sequenced in a study of regulatory T cells in long-lasting Graves disease. The sample's time point: newly diagnosed GD, antithyroid drugs for less than 3 months. RNA isolated from PBMCs was used to make the TCR library. Arm-PCR of CDR3 regions and iRepertoire HTBI primers were used to build TCR beta libraries. TCRdb processed the multiplex PCR reads anew with MiXCR; each CDR3 protein has one entry. The table shows around 460,000 distinct CDR3 sequences, with less than 15% occurring only once. This sample also appeared in a second study, on T cells in Graves' hyperthyroidism and ophthalmopathy.

Sequences were derived from peripheral blood mononuclear cells (PBMCs), sampled at new diagnosis, from a patient treated with antithyroid drugs. These receptor sequences come from a woman aged 45-60 years with Graves disease.

This clonotype was seen ten or more times. The junction does not match germline at one end; this may be a read error. The J gene is TRBJ1-1, the V gene TRBV5-1, with D possibly being TRBD1 (6 bases). Germline-derived CDR1 and CDR2 are SGHRS and YFSETQ. The CDR3 is 13 amino acids. Here the CDR3 DNA reads TGTGCCAGCAGTCTACAGGGGAACACTGAAGCTTTCTTT. Protein product: CASSLQGNTEAFF.

As concerns this clonotype: At one end, the junction sequence differs from germline, possibly due to a read error. This chain connects TRBV10-3 to TRBJ1-5; the D gene is possibly TRBD1 (5 bases). From germline, CDR1 is ENHRY and CDR2 SYGVKD. This CDR3 has 18 amino acids. The chain's CDR3 is CAIIEFPRQGLERQPQHF. The CDR3 coding sequence is TGTGCCATCATTGAGTTTCCCCGGCAGGGCCTAGAGCGGCAGCCCCAGCATTTT.

The table lists this clonotype with many counts. The rearrangement joins TRBV28 to TRBJ2-7; D is possibly TRBD2 (6 bases). Germline CDR1 is MDHEN and CDR2 is SYDVKM. V dropped 4 bases and J dropped 2 bases, with 15 bases sitting between them. The CDR3 is 15 amino acids. CDR3 bases: TGTGCCAGCAGTTATTCCAGGGACTTTACCTACGAGCAGTACTTC. Protein: CASSYSRDFTYEQYF.

The chain employs TRBV20-1 and TRBJ2-4; D is possibly TRBD2 (6 bases). Germline V CDR1 and CDR2: DFQATT, SNEGSKA (reference sequence). The V and J ends lost 0 bases and 0 bases respectively, with 12 bases between them. The CDR3 covers 16 residues. CDR3 sequence reads: CSARDRWRVAKNIQYF. CDR3 DNA sequence: TGCAGTGCTAGAGATCGATGGAGGGTAGCCAAAAACATTCAGTACTTC.

This clonotype was picked up a small number of times. V usage is TRBV20-1 and J usage is TRBJ2-7, with a tentative D call TRBD2 (5 bases). V shed 5 bases and J shed 0 bases, with 14 bases lying between them. There are 14 residues in the CDR3. CDR1 is DFQATT, CDR2 SNEGSKA, per germline (reference sequence). The CDR3 DNA is TGCAGTGCTCGTATGGGTCGGGGCTCCTACGAGCAGTACTTC. Protein sequence: CSARMGRGSYEQYF.

This clonotype was recorded at least ten times. The chain is built from TRBV7-9 and TRBJ2-3; D is unclear. The CDR3 runs 13 residues. Trimming took off 1 base at V and 5 bases at J, with 7 bases between the two ends. Germline loops: CDR1 SEHNR, CDR2 FQNEAQ (reference sequence). In nucleotides, the CDR3 is TGTGCCAGCAGCTTAGGAATGGGAGATACGCAGTATTTT. Translation: CASSLGMGDTQYF.

This chain links TRBV28 with TRBJ1-1; D unresolved. This CDR3 has 13 residues. Germline CDR1 is MDHEN and CDR2 is SYDVKM. V lost 7 bases, J lost 3 bases, and 12 bases lay in between. The CDR3 DNA reads as TGTGCCAGCATTCTCAGAGGGTACACTGAAGCTTTCTTT. Translated: CASILRGYTEAFF.

This clonotype was seen many times. The chain employs TRBV18 and TRBJ1-2, with 8 bases aligning to TRBD1. Germline trimming cut 5 bases from V and 0 bases from J; bases unmatched to any gene: 8. The CDR3 has 16 residues. Germline CDR1 reads KGHSH; CDR2 reads LQKENI. In DNA form, the CDR3 reads TGTGCCAGCTCATCGACCGGACAGGGATCTAACTATGGCTACACCTTC. Encoded protein: CASSSTGQGSNYGYTF.

The sample holds a few counts of this clonotype. The chain employs TRBV12-3 or TRBV12-4 and TRBJ2-7; D may be TRBD1 or TRBD2 (5 bases each). The CDR3 length is 13 residues. Trimming left V 5 bases short and J 2 bases short, with 10 bases between. The CDR3 sequence: CASSPGLPYEQYF. DNA of the CDR3: TGTGCCAGCAGTCCGGGGCTCCCCTACGAGCAGTACTTC.

This clonotype was seen at least ten times. This chain joins TRBV28 and TRBJ2-1; tentative D call: TRBD2 (6 bases). The germline gives CDR1 MDHEN, CDR2 SYDVKM. Trimming pared 2 bases from V and 6 bases from J, leaving 14 bases between. The CDR3 spans 15 residues. The CDR3 loop is CASSLGGWVPNEQFF. In DNA, the CDR3 is TGTGCCAGCAGTTTAGGGGGGTGGGTTCCCAATGAGCAGTTCTTC.

This clonotype was picked up many times. The V call is TRBV28, the J call TRBJ2-5, with D possibly matching TRBD1 (6 bases). The ends were cut back, 4 bases at V and 0 bases at J, with 15 bases in the middle. The CDR3 spans 16 residues. CDR1 and CDR2 (germline): MDHEN, SYDVKM. CDR3: CASSSWTARYQETQYF. As DNA, the CDR3 is TGTGCCAGCAGTTCCTGGACAGCCCGGTACCAAGAGACCCAGTACTTC.

This clonotype was detected many times. The J gene is TRBJ1-2, the V gene TRBV28, with 10 bases fitting TRBD1. The CDR3 totals 13 residues. Germline V gene lookup returns CDR1 MDHEN and CDR2 SYDVKM. V gave up 8 bases and J gave up 8 bases; unmatched junction bases: 8. The CDR3 region is CASSVGTGVGYTF. The CDR3 DNA sequence: TGTGCCAGCTCTGTCGGGACAGGGGTAGGCTACACCTTC.

This clonotype was observed at least ten times. V and J are TRBV30 and TRBJ2-7, with 7 bases matching TRBD2. V dropped 0 bases and J dropped 5; count of bases not matched to a gene: 7. The CDR3 length is 14 residues. CDR1 is GTSNPN, CDR2 SVGIG, per germline (reference sequence). CDR3 sequence: CAWSVGGSRNEQYF. CDR3 in DNA: TGTGCCTGGAGTGTGGGCGGGAGTCGGAACGAGCAGTACTTC.

Points on this clonotype: At one end, the junction sequence differs from germline, possibly due to a read error. CDR3 coding DNA: TGTGCCAGCAGTTCCGCCCCCACTAGTACAAATGAGCATTTCTTC. Translating gives CASSSAPTSTNEHFF. The chain recombines TRBV28 with TRBJ2-1; perhaps TRBD2 as D (5 bases). Germline values: CDR1 MDHEN, CDR2 SYDVKM. This CDR3 has 15 amino acids.

This clonotype was seen a few times. The rearrangement joins TRBV5-1 to TRBJ2-7; D may be TRBD2 (6 bases). V shed 5 bases and J shed 3 bases, with 18 bases lying between them. The V gene's germline CDR1 is SGHRS and CDR2 YFSETQ. This CDR3 is built from 15 residues. DNA of the CDR3: TGCGCCAGCAGTCGAGAGGCCTCGGGGGACTACGAGCAGTACTTC. Translating it yields CASSREASGDYEQYF.

At least ten counts were recorded for this clonotype. V usage is TRBV30 and J usage is TRBJ1-1; no reliable D call. The V and J ends lost 0 bases and 14 bases respectively, with 16 bases between them. The length of the CDR3 is 12 residues. The germline V gene has CDR1 GTSNPN and CDR2 SVGIG (reference sequence). The CDR3 DNA follows: TGTGCCTGGAGTGTAATTGGCGGGTCGTCATTCTTT. Its protein is CAWSVIGGSSFF.

This clonotype was counted between two and nine times. The chain joins TRBV10-3 to TRBJ2-7, with D perhaps TRBD2 (6 bases). Germline CDR1 reads ENHRY; CDR2 reads SYGVKD. Trimming shortened V by 6 bases and J by 1 base, and 13 bases separated the two germline ends. This CDR3 contains 14 residues. DNA for the CDR3: TGTGCCATCAGCCTAACGGGACTTTCCTACGAGCAGTACTTC. Translation gives CAISLTGLSYEQYF.

This clonotype has a count of ten or more. The CDR3 loop reads CSARRLAGSSYNEQFF. DNA for the CDR3: TGCAGTGCCCGTCGACTAGCAGGTAGCTCCTACAATGAGCAGTTCTTC. V gene TRBV20-1 combines with J gene TRBJ2-1; 7 bases are shared with TRBD2. The CDR3 consists of 16 residues. The germline gives CDR1 DFQATT, CDR2 SNEGSKA (reference sequence). V shed 6 bases, J shed 0 bases, and the junction held 11 bases outside the gene matches.

Many counts were recorded for this clonotype. The chain combines TRBV5-1 with TRBJ1-1; TRBD1 aligns across 9 bases. This CDR3 is 15 amino acids long. CDR1 and CDR2 (germline): SGHRS, YFSETQ. With 4 bases clipped from V and 5 bases from J, the junction kept 9 bases outside the gene matches. The CDR3 loop reads CASSPRGQGDTEAFF. For the CDR3, the DNA is TGCGCCAGCAGCCCCAGGGGACAGGGAGATACTGAAGCTTTCTTT.

This clonotype was detected ten times or more. V usage is TRBV6-2 or TRBV6-3 and J usage is TRBJ2-7; D gene uncertain. The CDR3 consists of 12 residues. V lost 9 bases and J 2 bases, leaving 11 bases between the germline ends. The germline gives CDR1 MNHEY, CDR2 SVGEGT. The CDR3 protein is CASRAGAYEQYF. For the CDR3, the DNA is TGTGCCAGTCGCGCAGGAGCCTACGAGCAGTACTTC.

This clonotype has a count of ten or more. The chain has TRBV9 and TRBJ2-7; 7 nucleotides agree with TRBD2. V was pared by 3 bases and J by 2 bases, with 11 bases of the junction left unmatched. The CDR3 sequence is 16 residues long. Germline CDR1 is SGDLS and CDR2 is YYNGEE. The CDR3 loop is CASSGSLAYRPYEQYF. The CDR3 bases are TGTGCCAGCAGCGGATCACTAGCGTACCGTCCCTACGAGCAGTACTTC.

This chain links TRBV6-5 with TRBJ2-7; 10 bases agree with TRBD1. The CDR3 consists of 15 residues. Unmatched junction bases numbered 6, after V lost 0 bases and J lost 7 bases. Germline V gene data show CDR1 as MNHEY and CDR2 as SVGAGI. The CDR3 spells CASSYSGQGISEQYF. The CDR3 DNA sequence: TGTGCCAGCAGTTACTCGGGACAGGGGATCTCGGAGCAGTACTTC.